This T cell receptor beta chain emerged from a study of T cell changes during pregnancy in multiple sclerosis. The data were produced by immunoSEQ multiplex PCR, yet TCRdb's version contains in-frame clones alone and is incomplete. The sample has roughly 38,000 clones, about 91% seen once. V lost 3 bases, J lost 7 bases, and 16 bases lay in between. The CDR3 has 14 residues. Per the germline V gene, CDR1 is LNHNV and CDR2 is YYDKDF (reference sequence). The specimen comprised CD4+ T cells from peripheral blood mononuclear cells, sampled after pregnancy. The clonotype originates from a female donor in good health, enrolled as a control in a pregnancy study. V is TRBV15 and J is TRBJ2-7, with D possibly being TRBD2 (5 bases). CDR3 bases: TGTGCCACCAGCAGGCGAGGGAGTCCCCAGGAGCAGTACTTC. It yields the protein CATSRRGSPQEQYF. Full variable domain (remainder filled in from reference TRBV15 and TRBJ2-7): DAMVIQNPRYQVTQFGKPVTLSCSQTLNHNVMYWYQQKSSQAPKLLFHYYDKDFNNEADTPDNFQSRRPNTSFCFLDIRSPGLGDTAMYLCATSRRGSPQEQYFGPGTRLTVT.